This entry concerns a single T cell receptor beta chain. Using immunoSEQ multiplex PCR, the repertoire was profiled, and TCRdb retains in-frame clones only, with some absent. The sample contains approximately 80,000 clones, about 85% of which appear only once. The data are from a study of blood T cell repertoires in COVID-19. Trimming shortened V by 0 bases and J by 9 bases, and 12 bases separated the two germline ends. CDR3 length equals 14 residues. CDR1 LGHNA and CDR2 YNFKEQ come from the germline V gene. The material sequenced was peripheral blood. The source of this sequence is a woman between 70 and 85 years old with acute or convalescent COVID-19. This rearrangement joins TRBV4-2 to TRBJ2-1; tentatively, D is TRBD2 (6 bases). The chain's CDR3 is CASSQEVADAEQFF. CDR3 nucleotides: TGTGCCAGCAGCCAAGAGGTAGCGGACGCTGAGCAGTTCTTC.